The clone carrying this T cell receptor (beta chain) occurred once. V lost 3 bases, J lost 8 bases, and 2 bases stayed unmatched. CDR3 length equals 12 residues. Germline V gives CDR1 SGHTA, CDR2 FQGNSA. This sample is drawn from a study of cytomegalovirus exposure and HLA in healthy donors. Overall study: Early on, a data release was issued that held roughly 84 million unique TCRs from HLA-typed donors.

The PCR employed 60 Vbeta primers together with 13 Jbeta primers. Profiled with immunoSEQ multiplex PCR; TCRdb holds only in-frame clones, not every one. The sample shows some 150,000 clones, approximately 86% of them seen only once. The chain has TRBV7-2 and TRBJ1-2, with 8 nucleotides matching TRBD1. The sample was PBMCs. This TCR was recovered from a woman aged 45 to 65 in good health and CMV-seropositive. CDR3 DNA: TGTGCCAGCAGCTTCAGGACAGGGGGCTACACCTTC. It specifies CASSFRTGGYTF.